One and the same sample provided the 10 T cell receptor beta chains below, sequenced in a study of blood T cells in healthy people across ages. A second PCR of roughly 7 to 11 cycles used a sample-barcoded 5' primer and a J-beta primer mix. One entry per CDR3 protein, called by TCRdb with MiXCR from the 5' RACE reads. The data show 700,000 to 850,000 distinct CDR3 sequences, 30% to 45% seen once. Material: blood. The source of these receptors is a man between 18 and 29 years old in good health.

The V and J genes are TRBV4-3 and TRBJ2-1; D is unresolved. Germline CDR1 and CDR2: LGHNA and YSLEER. V was cut by 4 bases and J by 5 bases, with 9 bases left in between. The CDR3 has 13 amino acids. In DNA form, the CDR3 reads TGCGCCAGCAGCCCACGGGCCGACAATGAGCAGTTCTTC. It codes for CASSPRADNEQFF.

This clonotype was seen ten or more times. The chain joins TRBV20-1 to TRBJ2-5; 8 nucleotides agree with TRBD2. The V gene's germline CDR1 is DFQATT and CDR2 SNEGSKA (reference sequence). CDR3 size: 15 residues. V lost 4 bases, J lost 4 bases, and 11 bases stayed unmatched. The chain's CDR3 is CSATRIAGRGETQYF. CDR3 coding DNA: TGCAGTGCTACCCGAATAGCGGGGCGCGGAGAGACCCAGTACTTC.

The gene calls are TRBV18 and TRBJ2-5; D remains ambiguous. V was trimmed by 4 bases and J by 1 base, leaving 13 bases between them. The CDR3 has 15 residues. From germline, CDR1 is KGHSH and CDR2 LQKENI. CDR3 in DNA: TGTGCCAGCTCACGGGTAAATCAGATCCAAGAGACCCAGTACTTC. Amino acids: CASSRVNQIQETQYF.

The chain is built from TRBV12-3 or TRBV12-4 and TRBJ1-3; 8 nucleotides agree with TRBD1. V lost 7 bases to trimming and J lost 3 bases; unmatched junction nucleotides: 8. This CDR3 is 15 amino acids long. CDR3 amino acids: CASIFRGRGGNTIYF. The CDR3 nucleotides read TGTGCCAGCATTTTCAGGGGGCGCGGTGGAAACACCATATATTTT.

This clonotype was counted a few times. The V and J genes are TRBV12-3 or TRBV12-4 and TRBJ1-5, with D possibly TRBD1 on 5 matching bases. CDR3 length: 14 amino acids. V was pared by 3 bases and J by 9 bases, with 15 bases between. CDR3 DNA sequence: TGTGCCAGCAGTTTGGGACCTTTGGACCCGCCCCAGCATTTT. Amino acid sequence: CASSLGPLDPPQHF.

There are a few counts of this clonotype. This sequence joins TRBV12-3 or TRBV12-4 and TRBJ2-7; D perhaps matches TRBD1 (5 bases). The CDR3 extends over 14 amino acids. Trimming stripped 3 bases from V and 5 bases from J, with 14 bases between. CDR3 in DNA: TGTGCCAGCAGTTTTGGCAGGGTCGGCCACGAGCAGTACTTC. Translated: CASSFGRVGHEQYF.

This clonotype was detected many times. The V gene is TRBV4-3, the J gene TRBJ1-2; 11 positions match TRBD1. Germline values: CDR1 LGHNA, CDR2 YSLEER. CDR3 length: 15 residues. The junction had 3 bases not matched to a gene; V was cut back by 1 base and J by 5 bases. The CDR3 DNA sequence: TGCGCCAGCAGCCAAGGGACAGGGGGCCGGTATGGCTACACCTTC. It yields the protein CASSQGTGGRYGYTF.

The chain links TRBV6-5 to TRBJ1-4; D unclear. Trimming removed 2 bases from V and 10 bases from J, with 26 bases in between. The CDR3 runs to 18 residues. CDR1 is MNHEY, CDR2 SVGAGI, per germline. The CDR3 here is CASSYPSGGNKVLGKLFF. CDR3 DNA: TGTGCCAGCAGTTACCCGAGCGGCGGTAATAAGGTCCTTGGAAAACTGTTTTTT.

On this clonotype: With a much larger clone just one base away, this may be a read error. The CDR3 is CASSLTGGVYEQFF. CDR3 coding DNA: TGTGCCAGCAGTTTAACAGGGGGCGTTTACGAGCAGTTCTTC. The gene calls are TRBV12-3 or TRBV12-4 and TRBJ2-1; TRBD1 agrees at 9 bases. V lost 2 bases and J lost 10; bases outside the gene matches: 6. The CDR3 length is 14 residues.

The chain uses TRBV7-2 and TRBJ1-6, with 10 bases identical to TRBD1. Germline lookup yields CDR1 SGHTA and CDR2 FQGNSA. The CDR3 is 15 amino acids. Trimming at V came to 4 bases and at J to 11 bases, leaving 8 bases not matched to a gene. For the CDR3, the DNA is TGTGCCAGCAGCTCGACAGGGGGCGAGACAACACCCCTCCACTTT. It specifies CASSSTGGETTPLHF. The variable domain in full, completed from reference TRBV7-2 and TRBJ1-6, reads GAGVSQSPSNKVTEKGKDVELRCDPISGHTALYWYRQSLGQGLEFLIYFQGNSAPDKSGLPSDRFSAERTGGSVSTLTIQRTQQEDSAVYLCASSSTGGETTPLHFGNGTRLTVT.